This TCR beta chain was sequenced during a study of early stage breast cancer tumors. Some clones are missing from TCRdb's copy, which holds only in-frame ones; the method was immunoSEQ multiplex PCR. Counted here are about 31,000 clones, around 75% occurring once; the ten biggest clones make up around a tenth. CDR1 is MNHEY and CDR2 is SMNVEV in the germline V gene (reference sequence). The CDR3 totals 15 residues. V lost 8 bases to trimming and J lost 1 base, with 18 bases between them. The sample was breast tumor tissue. The chain recombines TRBV27 with TRBJ2-7; a weak D match, TRBD2 (5 bases). The clonotype comes from a person aged 25 to 40 with breast cancer. CDR3 in amino acids: CASRTRTGPSYEQYF. In nucleotides, the CDR3 is TGTGCCAGCCGAACTAGAACTGGGCCTTCCTACGAGCAGTACTTC.